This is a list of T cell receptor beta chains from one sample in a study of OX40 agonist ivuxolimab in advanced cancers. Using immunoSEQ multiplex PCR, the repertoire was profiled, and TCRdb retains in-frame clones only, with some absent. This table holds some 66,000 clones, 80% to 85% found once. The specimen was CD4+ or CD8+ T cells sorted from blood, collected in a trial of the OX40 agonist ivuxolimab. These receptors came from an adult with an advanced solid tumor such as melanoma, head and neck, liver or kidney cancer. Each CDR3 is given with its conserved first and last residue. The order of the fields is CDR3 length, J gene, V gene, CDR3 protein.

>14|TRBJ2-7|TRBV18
CASSPSRGGYEQYF
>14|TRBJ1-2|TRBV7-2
CASSLVDLSYGYTF
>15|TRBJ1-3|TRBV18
CASSPGTGGGNTIYF
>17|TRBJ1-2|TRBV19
CASREQAGRGGSYGYTF
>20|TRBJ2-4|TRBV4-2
CASSQDSGTANLLAKNIQYF
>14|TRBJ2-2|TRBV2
CASKAETNTGELFF
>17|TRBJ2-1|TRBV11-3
CASSDHTGIVRDNEQFF
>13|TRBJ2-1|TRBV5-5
CASSLTSYNEQFF
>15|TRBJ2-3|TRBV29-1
CSVGGTSGRTDTQYF
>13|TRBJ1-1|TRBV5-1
CASRVSENTEAFF
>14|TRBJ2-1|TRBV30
CAWGTSGLYNEQFF
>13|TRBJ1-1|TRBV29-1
CSVELNMNTEAFF
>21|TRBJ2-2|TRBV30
CAWSVRDRGASIEPYTGELFF
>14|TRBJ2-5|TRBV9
CASSTSSGKETQYF
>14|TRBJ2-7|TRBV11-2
CASSLVAGGHEQYF
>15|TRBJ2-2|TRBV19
CASSMRRGDTGELFF
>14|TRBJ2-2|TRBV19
CASSIGQGAGELFF
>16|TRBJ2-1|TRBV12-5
CASGRNSGSSYNEQFF
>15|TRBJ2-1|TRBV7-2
CASSSNLGGYNEQFF
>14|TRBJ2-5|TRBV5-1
CASSLVSGEETQYF
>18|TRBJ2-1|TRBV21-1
CAPLGGLAEGRDYNEQFF
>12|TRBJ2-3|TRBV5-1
CASSQFTDTQYF
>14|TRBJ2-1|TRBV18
CASSLPDRAHEQFF
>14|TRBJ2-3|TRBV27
CASRERELTDTQYF
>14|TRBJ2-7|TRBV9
CASGPGPSSYEQYF
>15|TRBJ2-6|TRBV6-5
CASRHDRSGANVLTF
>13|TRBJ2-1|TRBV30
CAWSVGGYNEQFF
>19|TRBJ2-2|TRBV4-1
CASSHQGSVGPRSTGELFF
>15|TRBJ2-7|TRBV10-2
CASSFLAGVSYEQYF
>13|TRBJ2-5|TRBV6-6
CASKDTGSGTQYF
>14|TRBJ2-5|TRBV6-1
CASSGTSRGETQYF
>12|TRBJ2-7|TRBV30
CAWSPTGAEQYF
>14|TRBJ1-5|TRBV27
CASSLTVSNQPQHF
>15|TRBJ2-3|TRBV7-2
CASSRMGQYTDTQYF
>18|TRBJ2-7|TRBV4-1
CASSLTGLAGGPTSEQYF
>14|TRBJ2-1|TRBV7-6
CASSPHRQPNEQFF
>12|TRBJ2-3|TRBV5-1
CASSGSTDTQYF
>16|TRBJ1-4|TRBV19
CASNPGGGATNEKLFF
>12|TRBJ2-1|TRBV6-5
CASSYVAGEQFF
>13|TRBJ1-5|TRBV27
CASSLTRAQPQHF
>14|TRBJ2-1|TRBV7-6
CASSRTGLDNEQFF
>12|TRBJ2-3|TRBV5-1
CASSLNTDTQYF
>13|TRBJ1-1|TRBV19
CASSGRRGTEAFF
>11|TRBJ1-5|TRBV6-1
CASSADWPQHF
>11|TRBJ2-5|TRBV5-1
CASSFQETQYF
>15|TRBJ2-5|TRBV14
CASSYGRGYQETQYF
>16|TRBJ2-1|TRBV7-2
CASSFPPGERLNEQFF